This paragraph covers one TCR beta chain sequence. Its antigen is not identified. These data originate in a study of CXCR3-negative and CXCR3-positive naive CD8 T cells. Study results and limitations: Researchers report that CXCR3-positive naive cells carry more hydrophobic TRB CDR3s than CXCR3-negative naive cells.

Libraries of TRB cDNA were made by 5' RACE and carried UMIs. Using the 5' RACE reads, TCRdb records one entry per CDR3 protein without DNA. The table lists about 110,000 distinct CDR3 sequences. The germline V gene has CDR1 SQVTM and CDR2 ANQGSEA. The CDR3 extends over 14 amino acids. V is TRBV29-1 and J is TRBJ1-2; the TCRdb D gene call, TRBD1, has no DNA to confirm it. The receptor was derived from a human donor in good health. Some clones in this sample may be carry-over from other donors' samples. The source material was naive CXCR3+ CD8+ T cells from blood. Subset noted: CD45RO-CCR7+CD27+CD95- naive CD8+ T cells expressing CXCR3 (TNR3+). The CDR3 protein is CSVEDPGDHYGYTF.